Listed below are T cell receptor beta chains from one sample, sequenced in a study of CDR3 diversity in severe acne. TCRdb re-derived calls from the PCR reads in MiXCR, one entry per CDR3 protein. This table holds around 91,000 distinct CDR3 sequences, roughly 51% found once. Input material: blood. The receptors here all came from a male donor in good health, without acne. The CDR3 runs from the conserved cysteine through the conserved F or W. The D gene is left open where the match is weak. Clone size, where shown, is once, few, many, or a class for clones that have expanded.

CDR3 protein | CDR3 DNA | J gene | V gene | clone size | D gene
CASTGGANTGELFF | TGTGCCAGCACGGGGGGAGCGAACACCGGGGAGCTGTTTTTT | TRBJ2-2 | TRBV6-2/TRBV6-3 | NA | TRBD2
CASSEVRVTGELFF | TGTGCCAGCAGTGAAGTGAGAGTCACCGGGGAGCTGTTTTTT | TRBJ2-2 | TRBV2 | NA | NA
CAIASGSPYNEQFF | TGTGCCATCGCTAGCGGGAGTCCCTACAATGAGCAGTTCTTC | TRBJ2-1 | TRBV10-3 | NA | TRBD2
CASSSTPGLAQETQYF | TGTGCCAGCAGTTCAACACCGGGACTAGCCCAAGAGACCCAGTACTTC | TRBJ2-5 | TRBV6-5 | NA | TRBD2
CASSELYQKDTQYF | TGTGCCAGCAGTGAACTATATCAGAAAGATACGCAGTATTTT | TRBJ2-3 | TRBV2 | many | NA
CASSRQTGGSAYGYTF | TGTGCCAGCAGTCGCCAGACAGGGGGTTCTGCCTATGGCTACACCTTC | TRBJ1-2 | TRBV7-8 | NA | TRBD1
CASGQGGMSGANVLTF | TGTGCCAGCGGACAGGGCGGAATGTCCGGGGCCAACGTCCTGACTTTC | TRBJ2-6 | TRBV6-1 | many | TRBD1
CSARDPWGRGQPQHF | TGCAGTGCTAGAGATCCGTGGGGAAGGGGTCAGCCCCAGCATTTT | TRBJ1-5 | TRBV20-1 | once | NA
CASSAEDERQAFF | TGTGCCAGCAGCGCAGAGGACGAGAGGCAAGCTTTCTTT | TRBJ1-1 | TRBV2 | few | NA
CASSSRDRGRGNTEAFF | TGTGCCAGCAGCTCCCGGGACAGGGGGCGCGGGAACACTGAAGCTTTCTTT | TRBJ1-1 | TRBV7-9 | NA | TRBD1
CASSGLARVSTDTQYF | TGTGCCAGCAGTGGGCTAGCGAGGGTTAGCACAGATACGCAGTATTTT | TRBJ2-3 | TRBV28 | few | NA
CASSVLHRYEQYF | TGTGCCAGCAGTGTCCTACACCGATACGAGCAGTACTTC | TRBJ2-7 | TRBV2 | medium-sized | NA
CSAGEAGGASTDTQYF | TGCAGTGCTGGAGAAGCGGGGGGGGCAAGCACAGATACGCAGTATTTT | TRBJ2-3 | TRBV20-1 | NA | TRBD2
CASSPDSRETQYF | TGTGCCAGCAGCCCGGACAGCAGAGAGACCCAGTACTTC | TRBJ2-5 | TRBV5-8 | many | NA
CASSQEYEQYF | TGTGCCAGCAGCCAAGAATACGAGCAGTACTTC | TRBJ2-7 | TRBV7-9 | NA | NA
CASSPSQHNTEAFF | TGTGCCAGCTCCCCGAGTCAACATAACACTGAAGCTTTCTTT | TRBJ1-1 | TRBV18 | NA | NA